This is a list of T cell receptor beta chains from one sample in a study of OX40 agonist ivuxolimab in advanced cancers. Repertoires were generated with immunoSEQ multiplex PCR, while TCRdb's copy carries only in-frame clones and drops some. The table shows roughly 53,000 clones, with around four fifths occurring only once. Sequencing used CD4+ or CD8+ T cells sorted from blood, obtained in a trial of the OX40 agonist ivuxolimab. These receptors all stem from an adult with an advanced solid tumor such as melanoma, head and neck, liver or kidney cancer. CDR3s include the opening cysteine and the closing phenylalanine or tryptophan. A D gene is named only where the DNA matches it firmly. A row's size may be missing; if present it is once, few, many or a size class.

CDR3 length,J gene,V gene,clone size,D gene,CDR3 DNA,CDR3 protein
11,TRBJ2-1,TRBV6-6,.,.,TGTGCCAGCAGTGGGTGGGGTGAGCAGTTCTTC,CASSGWGEQFF
15,TRBJ2-3,TRBV30,.,.,TGTGCCTGGAGCCGGGGGCAGGGCGCCACAGATACGCAGTATTTT,CAWSRGQGATDTQYF
13,TRBJ2-7,TRBV13,.,TRBD2,TGTGCCAGCAGACTAGCGGTTTCCTACGAGCAGTACTTC,CASRLAVSYEQYF
17,TRBJ1-1,TRBV4-3,.,.,TGCGCCAGCAGCCAAGACTATTTGAGGGGGGATAGCACTGAAGCTTTCTTT,CASSQDYLRGDSTEAFF
18,TRBJ2-1,TRBV28,.,TRBD2,TGTGCCAGCAGTCCCCCCGAGGGCGGGGGGGCCGTCTACAATGAGCAGTTCTTC,CASSPPEGGGAVYNEQFF
13,TRBJ2-7,TRBV6-5,.,.,TGTGCCAGCAGTTACTCTTTAGGCGAAGAGCAGTACTTC,CASSYSLGEEQYF
16,TRBJ1-1,TRBV4-3,.,.,TGCGCCAGCAACGTAGGGTTAGGGTTGAAGGACACTGAAGCTTTCTTT,CASNVGLGLKDTEAFF
13,TRBJ2-7,TRBV10-2,.,TRBD1,TGCGCCAGCGGTCGTGACAGGGCCTACGAGCAGTACTTC,CASGRDRAYEQYF
16,TRBJ1-1,TRBV7-6,.,.,TGTGCCAGCAGCTTAGCTAAGGAGAAGATGAACACTGAAGCTTTCTTT,CASSLAKEKMNTEAFF
14,TRBJ1-1,TRBV7-9,.,TRBD1,TGTGCCAGCAGCTTAGTTGTCAGGGGGCCTGAAGCTTTCTTT,CASSLVVRGPEAFF
15,TRBJ1-2,TRBV5-4,.,TRBD1,TGTGCCAGCAACTCCCCTTTGGACAGGGGAAGGGGCTACACCTTC,CASNSPLDRGRGYTF
14,TRBJ2-1,TRBV5-1,.,TRBD1,TGCGCCAGCAGCTTGGGACAGGGTGGTGGTGAGCAGTTCTTC,CASSLGQGGGEQFF
15,TRBJ2-1,TRBV6-1,.,.,TGTGCCAGCAGGGGTGCGGGGGCCGCGGCCAGTGAGCAGTTCTTC,CASRGAGAAASEQFF
13,TRBJ2-2,TRBV30,.,.,TGTGCCTGGAGTAGGCCCGGGGCCGGGGAGCTGTTTTTT,CAWSRPGAGELFF
16,TRBJ2-3,TRBV7-2,.,TRBD1,TGTGCCAGCAGCTCAGGGAGACAGGGGACCCGAGATACGCAGTATTTT,CASSSGRQGTRDTQYF
14,TRBJ1-4,TRBV6-1,.,.,TGTGCCAGCACTCTACACCCAAAAGTGGAAAAACTGTTTTTT,CASTLHPKVEKLFF
14,TRBJ1-5,TRBV6-5,once,.,TGTGCCAGCAGTTCGGACAGCGCTTATCAGCCCCAGCATTTT,CASSSDSAYQPQHF
18,TRBJ2-1,TRBV19,.,.,TGTGCCAGTAGTATCCGATTGTATAGCACCAGCTCCTACAATGAGCAGTTCTTC,CASSIRLYSTSSYNEQFF
14,TRBJ2-3,TRBV5-1,.,.,TGCGCCAGCAGCGAACGGGGGGCCCGCGATACGCAGTATTTT,CASSERGARDTQYF
15,TRBJ2-7,TRBV11-1,.,TRBD1,TGTGCCAGCAGCCCGTGGACAGGGGGGTCCTACGAGCAGTACTTC,CASSPWTGGSYEQYF
15,TRBJ1-3,TRBV11-2,.,.,TGTGGTTCGGAAGGGGGTCGAACCTCTGGAAACACCATATATTTT,CGSEGGRTSGNTIYF
16,TRBJ2-1,TRBV9,.,TRBD1,TGTGCCAGCAGCGTAATCGGGACAGGGACCTACAATGAGCAGTTCTTC,CASSVIGTGTYNEQFF
15,TRBJ2-7,TRBV7-3,once,TRBD1,TGTGCCAGCACCCCCCCGGGACAGGGATCCTACGAGCAGTACTTC,CASTPPGQGSYEQYF
17,TRBJ1-4,TRBV4-1,.,.,TGCGCCAGCAGCCAACTCAGCCCTCTGGGGGTTAATGAAAAACTGTTTTTT,CASSQLSPLGVNEKLFF
15,TRBJ2-6,TRBV2,.,.,TGTGCCAGCAGTATGAGGGGTGCTGGGGCCAACGTCCTGACTTTC,CASSMRGAGANVLTF
11,TRBJ1-1,TRBV30,.,.,TGTGCCTGGAGTGTTGCAGGGCCAGCTTTCTTT,CAWSVAGPAFF
12,TRBJ2-5,TRBV2,once,.,TGTGCCAGCCGTGTAATCGGGGAGACCCAGTACTTC,CASRVIGETQYF
11,TRBJ1-2,TRBV6-6,.,.,TGTGCCAGCAGTCCCCGCTATGGCTACACCTTC,CASSPRYGYTF
16,TRBJ2-7,TRBV18,.,TRBD2,TGTGCCAGCTCACCCGCGGGACTAGCGGGAGCCAACGAGCAGTACTTC,CASSPAGLAGANEQYF
16,TRBJ1-5,TRBV2,.,TRBD1,TGTGCCAGCAGCATATTATCCGGAGGGGGCCATCAGCCCCAGCATTTT,CASSILSGGGHQPQHF
14,TRBJ2-7,TRBV7-9,.,.,TGTGCCAGCAGCTTCCGTCCGGCAGGGAACGAGCAGTACTTC,CASSFRPAGNEQYF
12,TRBJ1-1,TRBV5-4,.,.,TGTGCCAGCAGCTTGCGGGGTCTTGAAGCTTTCTTT,CASSLRGLEAFF
15,TRBJ2-7,TRBV18,.,TRBD1,TGTGCCAGCTCCCAGAGACAGGGGCAGGGTTACGAGCAGTACTTC,CASSQRQGQGYEQYF
15,TRBJ2-7,TRBV7-2,.,.,TGTGCCAGCAGCTTAGCGACAGGTTCGGCCTACGAGCAGTACTTC,CASSLATGSAYEQYF
11,TRBJ2-3,TRBV12-5,.,.,TGTGCTAGTGGTGTCACAGATACGCAGTATTTT,CASGVTDTQYF
13,TRBJ1-2,TRBV19,.,.,TGTGCCAGTAGTATGATAGATTTCTATGGCTACACCTTC,CASSMIDFYGYTF
15,TRBJ2-2,TRBV11-2,.,TRBD2,TGTGCCAGCGGCCCAAGGCTAGCGGTCACCGGGGAGCTGTTTTTT,CASGPRLAVTGELFF
16,TRBJ2-3,TRBV5-1,.,.,TGCGCCAGCAGCTTAGCCGGAGGACCTAGCACAGATACGCAGTATTTT,CASSLAGGPSTDTQYF
13,TRBJ1-2,TRBV4-3,.,.,TGCGCCAGCAGCCACGAAGATGGCTATGGCTACACCTTC,CASSHEDGYGYTF
14,TRBJ1-4,TRBV5-1,.,.,TGCGCCAGCAGCCCCAACCGCATTAATGAAAAACTGTTTTTT,CASSPNRINEKLFF
15,TRBJ1-6,TRBV5-1,.,.,TGCGCCAGCCCCTCGTCGAGGGGCAATAATTCACCCCTCCACTTT,CASPSSRGNNSPLHF
16,TRBJ2-3,TRBV5-4,.,.,TGTGCCAGCGGTCGGCTGGGGGCGGAAGGTACAGATACGCAGTATTTT,CASGRLGAEGTDTQYF
11,TRBJ1-3,TRBV19,.,.,TGTGCCAGTAGTATTGGAAACACCATATATTTT,CASSIGNTIYF
13,TRBJ2-2,TRBV10-1,.,.,TGCGCCAGCAGTAACGGGAACACCGGGGAGCTGTTTTTT,CASSNGNTGELFF
13,TRBJ2-5,TRBV6-6,.,.,TGTGCCAGCAGTTACGAGGGAGAGGGGACCCAGTACTTC,CASSYEGEGTQYF